What follows are 31 T cell receptor beta chains derived from one specimen sequenced in a study of T cells in women clearing cervical HPV infection. Generated by immunoSEQ multiplex PCR, the TCRdb table keeps only in-frame clones and is missing some. Reported are some 25,000 clones; the ten largest clones contain roughly 6.8%. The sequencing input was blood buffy coat. These receptors originate from a woman between 18 and 70 years old with a cervical HPV16 infection that either progressed to CIN3+ or cleared (not recorded which).

A note on this clone: Read sequence stops 3 residues before the CDR3 end, and the germline J gene provides the missing end. V is TRBV30 and J is TRBJ2-3; a weak D match, TRBD1 (5 bases). This CDR3 contains 13 residues. Germline V lookup: CDR1 GTSNPN, CDR2 SVGIG (reference sequence). The part of the CDR3 DNA that was read is TGTGCCTTTGCACAGGATAGCAATCAGCCG. It is translated as CAFAQDSNQP. The entire CDR3 reads CAFAQDSNQPQYF.

Of note for this clone: The read ends 3 residues shy of where the CDR3 ends; the end is completed using the germline J gene. The J gene is TRBJ2-1, the V gene TRBV28; D unclear. The CDR3 has 10 residues. Trimming stripped 8 bases from V and 7 bases from J, with 6 bases between. Germline V gene lookup returns CDR1 MDHEN and CDR2 SYDVKM. The DNA read from the CDR3 is TGTGCCAGCGGTAGTAATGAG. Translated: CASGSNE. The CDR3 in full is CASGSNEQFF.

Concerning this clone: The read stops 3 residues short of the end of the CDR3; the missing end is completed from the germline J gene. The V and J genes are TRBV5-1 and TRBJ2-5; 7 bases map to TRBD1. Germline CDR1 is SGHRS and CDR2 is YFSETQ. V shed 5 bases, J shed 4 bases, and the junction held 11 bases outside the gene matches. The CDR3 contains 15 residues. The sequenced CDR3 bases are TGCGCCAGCAGTACTTCCGGGACAGCATCAGAGACC. This codes for CASSTSGTASET. The CDR3 as a whole reads CASSTSGTASETQYF.

About this clone: The missing CDR3 end, 3 residues past where the read stops, is filled in from the germline J gene. The rearrangement joins TRBV20-1 to TRBJ2-3; unclear D gene. The V gene lost 0 bases and the J gene lost 1 base, with 11 bases spanning the gap. The germline V gene has CDR1 DFQATT and CDR2 SNEGSKA (reference sequence). The CDR3 covers 15 residues. CDR3: CSARDFYRGTDTQYF. The CDR3 bases that were read are TGCAGTGCTAGAGATTTCTATCGTGGCACAGATACG.

Points on this clone: The read ends 3 residues shy of where the CDR3 ends; the end is completed using the germline J gene. The rearrangement uses TRBV10-3 and TRBJ2-1; TRBD2 agrees at 10 bases. V shed 4 bases, J shed 9 bases, and the junction held 9 bases outside the gene matches. Germline CDR1 is ENHRY and CDR2 is SYGVKD. The CDR3 runs to 15 residues. The CDR3 sequence: CAISASSGRAGEQFF. The covered CDR3 bases are TGTGCCATCAGTGCTTCGAGCGGGAGGGCCGGTGAG.

For this clone: The read halts 3 residues ahead of the CDR3 end, with the missing end drawn from the germline J gene. The V gene is TRBV5-5, the J gene TRBJ2-2; 10 bases are a match to TRBD1. Germline CDR1 reads SGHKS; CDR2 reads YYEKEE (reference sequence). This CDR3 has 15 residues. The CDR3 DNA, read in part, is TGTGCCAGCAGCCCATGGACAGGGGGAGATGAAAAG. It translates to CASSPWTGGDEK. The whole CDR3 sequence is CASSPWTGGDEKLFF.

Regarding this clone: The DNA ends 3 residues before the CDR3 does, and the rest of the CDR3 is filled in from the germline J gene. The V and J genes are TRBV11-2 and TRBJ2-1; no definite D call. Germline lookup yields CDR1 SGHAT and CDR2 FQNNGV. The ends were cut back, 3 bases at V and 5 bases at J, with 11 bases in the middle. The CDR3 totals 14 residues. The CDR3 sequence: CASSFSWLNNEQFF. The sequenced part of the CDR3 DNA is TGTGCCAGCAGCTTCTCGTGGCTGAACAATGAG.

Partial CDR3 DNA: TGTGCCAGCAGCTTAGACGTCGGTGCCGGGGAG. This encodes CASSLDVGAGE. The whole CDR3 protein is CASSLDVGAGELFF. The chain is built from TRBV7-6 and TRBJ2-2; D unresolved. The read terminates 3 residues ahead of where the CDR3 ends, so the germline J gene completes it. Trimming stripped 1 base from V and 6 bases from J, with 9 bases between. The CDR3 runs to 14 residues. The germline CDR1 and CDR2 sequences are SGHVS and FNYEAQ. Based on the CDR3 plus reference TRBV7-6 and TRBJ2-2, the full variable domain is GAGVSQSPRYKVTKRGQDVALRCDPISGHVSLYWYRQALGQGPEFLTYFNYEAQQDKSGLPNDRFSAERPEGSISTLTIQRTEQRDSAMYRCASSLDVGAGELFFGEGSRLTVL.

Concerning this clone itself: From the germline J gene comes the end of the CDR3, since the read stops 3 residues before it. This chain links TRBV5-1 with TRBJ1-4, with 7 bases that match TRBD1. This CDR3 is 14 amino acids long. With V trimmed by 6 bases and J by 8 bases, 10 bases remained unmatched. The germline gives CDR1 SGHRS, CDR2 YFSETQ. The CDR3 region is CASTPGTAGEKLFF. The sequenced part of the CDR3 DNA is TGCGCCAGCACGCCCGGGACAGCAGGAGAAAAA.

With respect to this clone: The CDR3 end lies 3 residues beyond the end of the read and is filled in from the germline J gene. The chain uses TRBV11-2 and TRBJ2-7, with 8 bases that match TRBD1. The germline V gene has CDR1 SGHAT and CDR2 FQNNGV. This CDR3 is 14 amino acids long. Trimming removed 1 base from V and 2 bases from J; junction bases left unmatched: 1. The CDR3 here is CASSLVDRAYEQYF. CDR3 DNA (partial): TGTGCCAGCAGCTTAGTGGACAGGGCCTACGAG.

Of note for this clone: The read terminates 3 residues before the CDR3 end, so the remaining end is supplied by the germline J gene. V usage is TRBV5-1 and J usage is TRBJ2-1; 12 bases are a match to TRBD1. J lost 9 bases, V lost 3 bases, and 4 bases had no gene match. The CDR3 has 14 amino acids. Germline assignment: CDR1 SGHRS and CDR2 YFSETQ. The CDR3 bases that were read are TGCGCCAGCAGCTCGGGACAGGGGGCTGGTGAG. This encodes CASSSGQGAGE. In full, the CDR3 is CASSSGQGAGEQFF.

Notes on this clone: The read terminates 3 residues ahead of where the CDR3 ends, so the germline J gene completes it. The gene calls are TRBV19 and TRBJ2-7; weak D call: TRBD1 (5 bases). The V end was cut by 3 bases, the J end by 3 bases, with 12 bases between. Germline V gene lookup returns CDR1 LNHDA and CDR2 SQIVND (reference sequence). CDR3 length equals 14 residues. The part of the CDR3 DNA that was read is TGTGCCAGTAGTATGCAGACAGCCCACTACGAG. Protein: CASSMQTAHYE. The full CDR3 protein reads CASSMQTAHYEQYF.

Remarks on this clone: An end of the junction does not agree with germline; a read error may underlie this. The DNA ends 3 residues before the CDR3 does, and the rest of the CDR3 is filled in from the germline J gene. The chain carries TRBV7-7 and TRBJ2-7; TRBD1 might be the D (6 bases). CDR1 SSHAT and CDR2 FNYEAQ come from the germline V gene (reference sequence). The CDR3 spans 15 residues. The sequenced part of the CDR3 DNA is TGTGCTAGCAGCCAAGGACAGACTGAGCTCTACGAG. Protein product: CASSQGQTELYE. The full-length CDR3 reads as CASSQGQTELYEQYF.

Points on this clone: The CDR3 is cut off 3 residues early in the read; its end comes from the germline J gene. The chain employs TRBV5-5 and TRBJ2-7, with D perhaps TRBD2 (5 bases). V lost 4 bases to trimming and J lost 5 bases, with 10 bases between them. The CDR3 consists of 12 residues. Germline CDR1 and CDR2: SGHKS and YYEKEE (reference sequence). CDR3 region: CASSSLANEQYF. CDR3 bases read: TGTGCCAGCAGCAGTCTAGCCAACGAG.

The DNA read from the CDR3 is TGCGCCAGCACTCTTGCCGGACTAGCGGCTTACACAGATACG. Translating it yields CASTLAGLAAYTDT. The full CDR3 reads CASTLAGLAAYTDTQYF. The V gene is TRBV5-1, the J gene TRBJ2-3; 10 nucleotides agree with TRBD2. The CDR3 extends 3 residues past the end of the read, so its final part is completed from the germline J gene. CDR1 and CDR2 (germline): SGHRS, YFSETQ. The CDR3 covers 17 residues. V was pared by 6 bases and J by 2 bases, with 12 bases of the junction left unmatched. Based on the CDR3 plus reference TRBV5-1 and TRBJ2-3, the full variable domain is KAGVTQTPRYLIKTRGQQVTLSCSPISGHRSVSWYQQTPGQGLQFLFEYFSETQRNKGNFPGRFSGRQFSNSRSEMNVSTLELGDSALYLCASTLAGLAAYTDTQYFGPGTRLTVL.

In regard to this clone: Read data end 3 residues before the CDR3 end; the end is taken from the germline J gene. The J gene is TRBJ2-1, the V gene TRBV29-1, with 7 bases that match TRBD2. This CDR3 contains 14 residues. V lost 5 bases, J lost 7 bases, and 11 bases stayed unmatched. Germline-derived CDR1 and CDR2 are SQVTM and ANQGSEA. CDR3 sequence reads: CSVRQREILNEQFF. Partial CDR3 DNA: TGCAGCGTTCGACAGCGGGAAATATTGAATGAG.

A remark on this clone: The read finishes 3 residues shy of the CDR3 end, and the germline J gene is used to complete it. V and J are TRBV20-1 and TRBJ2-7; 8 bases align to TRBD2. The length of the CDR3 is 14 residues. CDR1 is DFQATT, CDR2 SNEGSKA, per germline (reference sequence). The V and J ends lost 3 bases and 0 bases, in that order; junction bases with no gene match: 4. Incomplete CDR3 DNA: TGCAGTGCTAGCGTGGGACTAGACTCCTACGAG. Encoded protein: CSASVGLDSYE. The CDR3 in its entirety is CSASVGLDSYEQYF.

On this clone: The missing CDR3 end, 3 residues past where the read stops, is filled in from the germline J gene. The chain links TRBV7-2 to TRBJ2-7; D not certain. This CDR3 is built from 15 residues. V lost 5 bases to trimming and J lost 3 bases, with 17 bases between them. CDR1 is SGHTA and CDR2 is FQGNSA in the germline V gene. CDR3 region: CASSPAGGGNYEQYF. Incomplete CDR3 DNA: TGTGCCAGCAGCCCCGCCGGTGGCGGAAACTACGAG.

Details on this clone: The sequence runs out 3 residues before the end of the CDR3; the remainder is reconstructed from the germline J gene. This chain uses TRBV7-9 with TRBJ2-3, with D perhaps TRBD2 (5 bases). This CDR3 has 15 amino acids. CDR1 and CDR2 (germline): SEHNR, FQNEAQ (reference sequence). CDR3 residues: CASSTPGLGLETQYF. Incomplete CDR3 DNA: TGTGCCAGCAGCACCCCGGGGTTGGGATTAGAGACG.

In regard to this clone: The read ends 3 residues before the CDR3 terminus; that terminus is restored from the germline J gene. The chain combines TRBV19 with TRBJ1-2; 7 positions match TRBD1. The CDR3 covers 15 residues. CDR1 LNHDA and CDR2 SQIVND come from the germline V gene (reference sequence). CDR3 protein: CASRRDSANQNDYTF. The sequenced part of the CDR3 DNA is TGTGCCAGTAGACGGGACAGCGCAAATCAAAATGAC.

As to this clone: The read is 3 residues too short to cover the CDR3 end, so that end is filled in from the germline J gene. This sequence joins TRBV2 and TRBJ2-1; the match to TRBD2 covers 9 bases. Germline CDR1 and CDR2: SNHLY and FYNNEI. Trimming at V came to 2 bases and at J to 4 bases, leaving 3 bases not matched to a gene. The CDR3 extends over 15 amino acids. This chain's CDR3 is CASSEIAGVYNEQFF. Partial CDR3 DNA: TGTGCCAGCAGTGAAATAGCGGGAGTGTACAATGAG.

With regard to this clone: The read stops 3 residues short of the end of the CDR3; the missing end is completed from the germline J gene. The chain links TRBV20-1 to TRBJ2-5; 9 nucleotides line up with TRBD1. Germline values: CDR1 DFQATT, CDR2 SNEGSKA (reference sequence). Losses at the gene ends were 5 bases for V and 3 bases for J; bases not matched to a gene: 1. The CDR3 length is 12 residues. This chain's CDR3 is CSAGQGKETQYF. CDR3 DNA, as far as it was read: TGCAGTGCTGGACAGGGGAAAGAGACC.

As for this clone: The CDR3 extends 3 residues past the end of the read, so its final part is completed from the germline J gene. This sequence joins TRBV7-6 and TRBJ2-5, with a weak D call TRBD2 (5 bases). This CDR3 is 15 amino acids long. Trimming took 2 bases from V and 5 from J, leaving 15 bases between them. CDR1 is SGHVS and CDR2 is FNYEAQ in the germline V gene. This CDR3 reads CASSLFGGYGETQYF. CDR3 DNA, as far as it was read: TGTGCCAGCAGCTTATTTGGCGGGTACGGGGAGACC.

Of note for this clone: With the read ending 3 residues before the CDR3 end, the germline J gene is used to fill in that end. The chain recombines TRBV6-2 or TRBV6-3 with TRBJ2-1; the D is unclear. CDR1 is MNHEY, CDR2 SVGEGT, per germline. V dropped 0 bases and J dropped 5 bases, with 14 bases sitting between them. This CDR3 region has 16 residues. Here the CDR3 reads CASSYSRIRQNNEQFF. The CDR3 bases that were read are TGTGCCAGCAGTTACTCTCGTATACGACAAAACAATGAG.

A note on this clone: The read is 3 residues too short to cover the CDR3 end, so that end is filled in from the germline J gene. V gene TRBV20-1 combines with J gene TRBJ2-7; 9 bases are shared with TRBD1. Germline V gene lookup returns CDR1 DFQATT and CDR2 SNEGSKA (reference sequence). V gave up 5 bases and J gave up 3 bases; unmatched junction bases: 5. CDR3 length equals 13 residues. CDR3 DNA (partial): TGCAGTGCTCCGGACAGGGGAATCTACGAG. Translation gives CSAPDRGIYE. The entire CDR3 sequence reads CSAPDRGIYEQYF.

With respect to this clone: The read terminates 3 residues ahead of where the CDR3 ends, so the germline J gene completes it. This sequence joins TRBV5-1 and TRBJ2-2; TRBD1 matches at 9 bases. Germline CDR1 is SGHRS and CDR2 is YFSETQ. The junction had 13 bases not matched to a gene; V was cut back by 3 bases and J by 7 bases. The CDR3 spans 17 residues. The CDR3 region is CASSWRTKQGAVGELFF. The part of the CDR3 DNA that was read is TGCGCCAGCAGCTGGAGAACTAAACAGGGGGCAGTCGGGGAG.

This clone counts as medium-sized by frequency. The read terminates 3 residues before the CDR3 end, so the remaining end is supplied by the germline J gene. This rearrangement joins TRBV11-2 to TRBJ2-7, with D perhaps matching TRBD2 (6 bases). Deletions cut 0 bases from V and 3 bases from J, with 12 bases between. Germline values: CDR1 SGHAT, CDR2 FQNNGV. This CDR3 has 15 amino acids. CDR3 DNA (partial): TGTGCCAGCAGCTTAGATTCACTAGCTGGCTACGAG. It codes for CASSLDSLAGYE. The whole CDR3 protein is CASSLDSLAGYEQYF.

A remark on this clone: Sequencing ends 3 residues short of the CDR3 end; the germline J gene provides the rest. The chain couples TRBV6-4 to TRBJ2-3; 7 nucleotides match TRBD1. The germline gives CDR1 MRHNA, CDR2 SNTAGT. The V and J ends lost 1 base and 5 bases, in that order; junction bases with no gene match: 6. The CDR3 totals 15 residues. CDR3 bases read: TGTGCCAGCAGTGACTTCCGGCAGGGGGTAGATACG. It translates to CASSDFRQGVDT. From start to end, the CDR3 is CASSDFRQGVDTQYF.

Concerning this clone itself: The read gets to within 3 residues of the CDR3 end, and the germline J gene fills in the rest. The rearrangement uses TRBV2 and TRBJ2-7, with D possibly TRBD1 on 6 matching bases. CDR1 SNHLY and CDR2 FYNNEI come from the germline V gene. The CDR3 loop spans 14 amino acids. Trimming took off 5 bases at V and 6 bases at J, with 17 bases between the two ends. The CDR3 here is CASSQGTQLVEQYF. The part of the CDR3 DNA that was read is TGTGCCAGCAGTCAGGGGACCCAGCTCGTCGAG.

With regard to this clone: The read ends 3 residues before the CDR3 terminus; that terminus is restored from the germline J gene. The rearrangement uses TRBV2 and TRBJ1-2; TRBD1 agrees at 7 bases. The junction had 15 bases not matched to a gene; V was cut back by 10 bases and J by 4 bases. The CDR3 contains 15 residues. From germline, CDR1 is SNHLY and CDR2 FYNNEI. The CDR3 here is CAKLTQGDRGYGYTF. The part of the CDR3 DNA that was read is TGTGCCAAACTTACTCAGGGGGATCGGGGCTATGGC.

With regard to this clone: The read comes to an end 3 residues before the CDR3 does, leaving the germline J gene to fill in the end. The J gene is TRBJ2-1, the V gene TRBV20-1, with unresolved D. The V gene lost 6 bases and the J gene lost 1 base, with 13 bases spanning the gap. There are 14 residues in the CDR3. Germline V gene lookup returns CDR1 DFQATT and CDR2 SNEGSKA (reference sequence). The covered CDR3 bases are TGCAGTGCCAGGTGGTATAGGTCCTACAATGAG. It translates to CSARWYRSYNE. Given in full, the CDR3 is CSARWYRSYNEQFF.